What follows describes a single T cell receptor beta chain. The data were obtained in a study of Ad26.COV2.S vaccination and SARS-CoV-2 variants. Only in-frame clones appear in the TCRdb table, and some are missing; sequencing was by immunoSEQ multiplex PCR. The table includes 150,000 to 200,000 clones, approximately 90% detected once. The CDR3 is 17 amino acids. The germline V gene has CDR1 SQVTM and CDR2 ANQGSEA. Unmatched junction bases numbered 14, after V lost 2 bases and J lost 5 bases. The material was peripheral blood, obtained after recovery from COVID-19. This sequence joins TRBV29-1 and TRBJ2-3, with 9 nucleotides matching TRBD2. The sequence derives from a human donor who had recovered from COVID-19. The CDR3 DNA is TGCAGCGTTGAACCAAATCGTAATAGCGGGAGAATAGATACGCAGTATTTT. The encoded protein is CSVEPNRNSGRIDTQYF.